These 6 T cell receptor beta chains came from one sample sequenced in a study of PD-L1 blockade in urothelial cancer. Data came from immunoSEQ multiplex PCR; TCRdb stores just in-frame clones and leaves some out. The data hold some 79,000 clones, with roughly 82% observed a single time. Specimen: PBMCs, collected around atezolizumab (anti-PD-L1) treatment. The receptors shown here come from a man in his 70s with urothelial cancer.

The J gene is TRBJ2-2, the V gene TRBV7-6, with 8 bases aligning to TRBD1. J was trimmed by 8 bases and V by 5 bases; bases with no gene match: 7. Germline V gene sequence: CDR1 SGHVS, CDR2 FNYEAQ. This CDR3 has 14 residues. The CDR3: CASSPQRQGGELFF. The CDR3 region has the DNA TGTGCCAGCAGCCCCCAAAGACAGGGGGGGGAGCTGTTTTTT.

This clone was seen a single time. The rearrangement uses TRBV7-2 and TRBJ2-5; 7 bases fit TRBD1. The CDR3 runs 14 residues. Germline trimming cut 5 bases from V and 4 bases from J; bases unmatched to any gene: 7. In germline, CDR1 is SGHTA, CDR2 FQGNSA. The CDR3 DNA is TGTGCCAGCAGCGCGATGACAGGGCGAGAGACCCAGTACTTC. Residues: CASSAMTGRETQYF.

This rearrangement joins TRBV6-5 to TRBJ2-7; 10 bases map to TRBD1. CDR1 is MNHEY, CDR2 SVGAGI, per germline. V was pared by 2 bases and J by 6 bases, with 4 bases of the junction left unmatched. This CDR3 spans 14 amino acids. For the CDR3, the DNA is TGTGCCAGCAGTTACCCGGACAGGGGGGGCGAGCAGTACTTC. Translated: CASSYPDRGGEQYF.

This clone turned up a few times. V usage is TRBV7-9 and J usage is TRBJ1-6; TRBD1 agrees at 9 bases. Germline CDR1 is SEHNR and CDR2 is FQNEAQ (reference sequence). V gave up 1 base and J gave up 6 bases; unmatched junction bases: 4. The CDR3 contains 16 residues. CDR3 region: CASSLETGGSNSPLHF. In nucleotides, the CDR3 is TGTGCCAGCAGCTTAGAAACAGGGGGCAGTAATTCACCCCTCCACTTT.

The CDR3 region has the DNA TGTGCCAGCGGTACGGGTGGCACTGAAGCTTTCTTT. It specifies CASGTGGTEAFF. The chain combines TRBV9 with TRBJ1-1; D unresolved. Germline V gene lookup returns CDR1 SGDLS and CDR2 YYNGEE. Deletions cut 7 bases from V and 4 bases from J, with 11 bases between. This CDR3 is built from 12 residues.

The chain uses TRBV13 and TRBJ1-6; tentative D call: TRBD1 (5 bases). Between the trimmed V and J ends, which lost 0 bases and 5 bases, there was a span of 11 bases. CDR3 size: 16 residues. Germline lookup yields CDR1 PRHDT and CDR2 FYEKMQ (reference sequence). For the CDR3, the DNA is TGTGCCAGCAGCTTAGGAACAGGTGTCGATAATTCACCCCTCCACTTT. It codes for CASSLGTGVDNSPLHF.